This entry features one T cell receptor beta chain sequence. Germline V gene data show CDR1 as GTSNPN and CDR2 as SVGIG (reference sequence). Trimming removed 5 bases from V and 0 bases from J, with 16 bases in between. The CDR3 covers 15 residues. The sample is drawn from a study of blood T cell repertoires in COVID-19. Participants came from fewer than 25 US areas, aged about 18 to 89 years. Assay: immunoSEQ multiplex PCR; the TCRdb copy retains only in-frame clones and omits some. The sample holds approximately 350,000 clones, under 85% seen once. This chain connects TRBV30 to TRBJ1-1; D gene unclear. Sequences were obtained from PBMCs or T cells enriched from blood (not recorded which). The receptor was isolated from a woman aged 45-59 years who had recovered from COVID-19. The DNA for the CDR3 is TGTGCCTGGCTCCTGCCCCTGCCGGTGAACACTGAAGCTTTCTTT. Translating it yields CAWLLPLPVNTEAFF.